This paragraph covers one TCR beta chain sequence. The data are from a study of blood T cell repertoires in COVID-19. Study information: Nucleic acid was either cDNA or gDNA, and it came from T cells, B-cell-depleted T cells, or PBMCs.

The authors' processing: Researchers report that nucleated cell counts were estimated from reference gene primer amplification. Clones were read by immunoSEQ multiplex PCR, and TCRdb kept only the in-frame ones, dropping some. D and trimming come from the DNA, and the V and J calls and clone size come from that table. The sample contains about 150,000 clones, approximately 82% of which appear only once. Germline V gene lookup returns CDR1 SGHRS and CDR2 YFSETQ. The CDR3 covers 13 residues. V lost 4 bases and J 3 bases, leaving 10 bases between the germline ends. The clonotype was recovered from a woman aged 80 or older with active or convalescent COVID-19. The rearrangement joins TRBV5-1 to TRBJ1-1; TRBD1 might be the D (6 bases). Sequences were obtained from peripheral blood. CDR3 DNA: TGCGCCAGCAGCGGCGGACAGTACACTGAAGCTTTCTTT. Its protein product is CASSGGQYTEAFF.